The clone carrying this T cell receptor beta chain was recorded many times. The antigen remains unidentified. The data belong to a study of regulatory T cells in long-lasting Graves disease. Broader study findings: Segments TRBV28, TRBJ1-2 and TRBJ2-5 showed preferential usage in persistent disease.

Relying on iRepertoire HTBI primers and Arm-PCR of CDR3 regions, the team built TCR beta libraries. TCRdb re-called the multiplex PCR reads with MiXCR, one entry per CDR3 protein. The sample includes some 250,000 distinct CDR3 sequences, about 17% of them seen just once. Time point: newly diagnosed GD, antithyroid drugs for less than 3 months. TCR sequences were obtained from RNA taken from PBMCs. Trimming took 3 bases from V and 6 from J, leaving 14 bases between them. CDR3 length equals 14 residues. CDR1 is LNHDA and CDR2 is SQIVND in the germline V gene (reference sequence). This same sample was also part of a study on T cells in Graves' hyperthyroidism and ophthalmopathy.

This chain links TRBV19 with TRBJ1-1; no definite D call. This receptor was identified in a woman aged 25 to 45 with Graves disease. The sample was peripheral blood mononuclear cells (PBMCs), taken at new diagnosis, from a patient treated with antithyroid drugs. CDR3 in amino acids: CASSIAGRVSEAFF. CDR3 in DNA: TGTGCCAGTAGTATCGCCGGCCGGGTCTCTGAAGCTTTCTTT.